The clone carrying this TCR beta chain showed up many times. The source of the sample is a study of T cells in Graves' hyperthyroidism and ophthalmopathy. Study in general: Staff took peripheral blood when the initial diagnosis was made, before any treatment began.

RNA transcripts were the template for amplifying TCR beta CDR3 regions. The HTBI primer set was used in a first-round RT-PCR of the TCR CDR3. One entry per CDR3 protein results from TCRdb running MiXCR on the multiplex PCR reads. The data contain 700,000 or so distinct CDR3 sequences, about 15% of them singletons. Sequenced material: blood. This sequence originates from a man younger than 35 with Graves' hyperthyroidism.

CDR3 loop: CASSLGGGSGNTIYF. DNA of the CDR3: TGTGCCAGCAGTTTGGGCGGAGGATCTGGAAACACCATATATTTT. This chain joins TRBV12-3 or TRBV12-4 and TRBJ1-3, with D unresolved. Trimming took 3 bases from V and 1 from J, leaving 10 bases between them. The length of the CDR3 is 15 residues.